Following are 6 T cell receptor beta chains from one sample sequenced in a study of shared clonotypes between healthy human individuals. TCRdb keeps only in-frame clones here, not all; method: immunoSEQ multiplex PCR. Here the sample spans 740,000 or so clones, roughly 73% being singletons. Specimen: memory CD4+ T cells sorted from blood. As to subset: CD45RA-negative fraction. These receptors all come from a woman aged 25 to 39 in good health.

This chain links TRBV10-1 with TRBJ2-7; the match to TRBD1 covers 9 bases. CDR1 is WNHNN and CDR2 is SYGVQD in the germline V gene (reference sequence). The CDR3 consists of 15 residues. V lost 2 bases, J lost 5 bases, and 7 bases stayed unmatched. CDR3 bases: TGCGCCAGCAGTGAGCCGGGACAGGGTATGAACGAGCAGTACTTC. Amino acids: CASSEPGQGMNEQYF.

The chain combines TRBV5-1 with TRBJ1-2; D unresolved. This CDR3 contains 14 residues. Germline CDR1 SGHRS, CDR2 YFSETQ. With 0 bases removed from V and 4 bases from J, the gap between germline ends came to 10 bases. CDR3 region: CASSLASTSYGYTF. CDR3 in DNA: TGCGCCAGCAGCTTGGCTTCCACATCCTATGGCTACACCTTC.

Comments on this clone: Other nucleotide sequences in the sample specify the same CDR3. The V call is TRBV7-9, the J call TRBJ2-1, with D perhaps assigned TRBD1 or TRBD2 (6 bases each). The CDR3 consists of 16 residues. Germline values: CDR1 SEHNR, CDR2 FQNEAQ (reference sequence). V lost 5 bases and J 1 base, leaving 15 bases between the germline ends. CDR3 DNA: TGTGCCAGCAGCCCTCGAGGGGGGTCGTCCTACAATGAGCAGTTCTTC. It specifies CASSPRGGSSYNEQFF.

This clone was seen once. The rearrangement uses TRBV7-3 and TRBJ2-7; D may be TRBD2 (7 bases). Germline V gene data show CDR1 as SGHTA and CDR2 as FQGTGA. The length of the CDR3 is 15 residues. Trimming stripped 2 bases from V and 4 bases from J, with 15 bases between. Here the CDR3 DNA reads TGTGCCAGCAGCTTACAAGGGGGAGGGACATACGAGCAGTACTTC. Protein: CASSLQGGGTYEQYF.

This rearrangement joins TRBV30 to TRBJ2-5, with D uncertain. The DNA matches TRBJ2-7 better at its end, which makes the J call doubtful. Germline-derived CDR1 and CDR2 are GTSNPN and SVGIG (reference sequence). This CDR3 spans 10 amino acids. The CDR3 sequence is CAILPHEQYF. The CDR3 bases are TGTGCTATCCTCCCCCACGAGCAGTACTTC.

This clone was counted a few times. This chain connects TRBV5-1 to TRBJ1-4; D is unclear. CDR1 is SGHRS, CDR2 YFSETQ, per germline. This CDR3 comprises 13 residues. Trimming shortened V by 0 bases and J by 6 bases, and 6 bases separated the two germline ends. The CDR3 spells CASSLGVDEKLFF. The CDR3 DNA follows: TGCGCCAGCAGCTTGGGAGTTGATGAAAAACTGTTTTTT.